The next 26 T cell receptor beta chains were all read from a single sample in a study of beta chain features in type 1 diabetes. Their target antigens are unknown. Of the isolated RNA, all was reverse transcribed, and so the sequenced material was expressed TCRB transcripts. The repertoire was sequenced with immunoSEQ multiplex PCR; TCRdb's copy has only in-frame clones and lacks some. The top ten clones hold approximately 1% of a sample with hundreds of thousands of clones, approximately 9.7% of them seen once. Findings of the study overall: In every one of the four CD4+ subsets, TCRB CDR3s were moderately but significantly shorter in Type 1 diabetes patients.

The sequenced material came from central memory CD4+ T cells from blood. The receptors stem from a man in his thirties or forties with type 1 diabetes.

The chain combines TRBV10-3 with TRBJ2-3; the D call may be TRBD1 or TRBD2 (5 bases each). Germline CDR1 reads ENHRY; CDR2 reads SYGVKD. The CDR3 has 13 residues. V was clipped by 10 bases and J by 5 bases, with 16 bases between them. The CDR3 DNA reads as TGTGCCAGCAGCTTGGGGGTGGGAGATACGCAGTATTTT. Protein sequence: CASSLGVGDTQYF.

A few counts support this clone. This sequence joins TRBV20-1 and TRBJ1-1; no clear D gene. V lost 4 bases to trimming and J lost 7 bases, with 10 bases between them. The CDR3 runs to 11 residues. Germline CDR1 and CDR2: DFQATT and SNEGSKA (reference sequence). CDR3 sequence (DNA): TGCAGTGCTAATCAGGAGGGTGAAGCTTTCTTT. It yields the protein CSANQEGEAFF.

The CDR3: CASSPGASGRPYEQYF. The CDR3 region has the DNA TGTGCCAGCAGCCCCGGGGCTAGCGGGCGGCCCTACGAGCAGTACTTC. The J gene is TRBJ2-7, the V gene TRBV7-9, with 8 bases that match TRBD2. With 5 bases clipped from V and 2 bases from J, the junction kept 11 bases outside the gene matches. Germline-derived CDR1 and CDR2 are SEHNR and FQNEAQ (reference sequence). This CDR3 is built from 16 residues. Variable domain in full (rest from reference TRBV7-9 and TRBJ2-7): DTGVSQNPRHKITKRGQNVTFRCDPISEHNRLYWYRQTLGQGPEFLTYFQNEAQLEKSRLLSDRFSAERPKGSFSTLEIQRTEQGDSAMYLCASSPGASGRPYEQYFGPGTRLTVT.

This clone was observed many times. The rearrangement links TRBV7-8 to TRBJ2-6, with D perhaps TRBD1 (6 bases). Germline V gene data show CDR1 as SGHVS and CDR2 as FQNEAQ. Trimming left V 5 bases short and J 7 bases short, with 18 bases between. The CDR3 runs 16 residues. In DNA form, the CDR3 reads TGTGCCAGCAGCAACTTAAACAGGGATATAGCCAACGTCCTGACTTTC. Amino acids: CASSNLNRDIANVLTF.

The gene calls are TRBV6-5 and TRBJ1-5; 9 bases align to TRBD1. CDR3 length: 15 amino acids. Germline V gives CDR1 MNHEY, CDR2 SVGAGI. V lost 6 bases to trimming and J lost 6 bases; unmatched junction nucleotides: 9. The CDR3 spells CASSSTGGMFQPQHF. The CDR3 region has the DNA TGTGCCAGCAGCTCAACAGGGGGCATGTTTCAGCCCCAGCATTTT.

This clone came up a few times. The V gene is TRBV2, the J gene TRBJ2-5; TRBD2 is a possible D gene (6 bases). This CDR3 is built from 14 residues. CDR1 is SNHLY and CDR2 is FYNNEI in the germline V gene. V gave up 6 bases and J gave up 2 bases, with 13 bases separating them. The CDR3 coding sequence is TGTGCCAGCAGGGGTCGCCTAGCGCAAGAGACCCAGTACTTC. It translates to CASRGRLAQETQYF.

This clone was seen a handful of times. The chain employs TRBV2 and TRBJ1-5; D gene uncertain. With 6 bases removed from V and 2 bases from J, the gap between germline ends came to 11 bases. Per the germline V gene, CDR1 is SNHLY and CDR2 is FYNNEI. CDR3 length: 14 amino acids. The chain's CDR3 is CASREQPGNQPQHF. The DNA of the CDR3 is TGTGCCAGCAGGGAACAGCCCGGCAATCAGCCCCAGCATTTT.

This clone was found a few times. The chain is built from TRBV19 and TRBJ2-1; D is ambiguous. Trimming shortened V by 6 bases and J by 0 bases, and 12 bases separated the two germline ends. CDR3 size: 15 residues. In germline, CDR1 is LNHDA, CDR2 SQIVND (reference sequence). The chain's CDR3 is CASRPNSGSYNEQFF. DNA of the CDR3: TGTGCCAGTAGGCCCAACTCAGGCTCCTACAATGAGCAGTTCTTC.

The rearrangement joins TRBV6-5 to TRBJ2-5, with D possibly matching TRBD1 (5 bases). The CDR3 covers 15 residues. Germline CDR1 and CDR2: MNHEY and SVGAGI. V lost 4 bases to trimming and J lost 0 bases, with 12 bases between them. CDR3 DNA: TGTGCCAGCAGTTTGCAGACAGCCAACCAAGAGACCCAGTACTTC. It codes for CASSLQTANQETQYF.

About this clone: The sample holds other DNA sequences that translate to the same CDR3. The genes are TRBV6-5 and TRBJ1-2; 9 nucleotides agree with TRBD1. The CDR3 has 16 residues. Per germline, CDR1 MNHEY and CDR2 SVGAGI. Losses at the gene ends were 0 bases for V and 4 bases for J; bases not matched to a gene: 6. The CDR3 protein is CASSYSGQGWGYGYTF. DNA of the CDR3: TGTGCCAGCAGTTACTCTGGACAGGGGTGGGGCTATGGCTACACCTTC.

Comments on this clone: This may arise from a read error, as a much more abundant clone is one base away. The V and J genes are TRBV19 and TRBJ2-3, with D hard to call. The germline V gene has CDR1 LNHDA and CDR2 SQIVND (reference sequence). The CDR3 totals 16 residues. Written as DNA, the CDR3 is TGTGCCAGTAGGGGGATCGGACGGATTAGCACAGATATGCAGTATTTT. Translating it yields CASRGIGRISTDMQYF.

This clone was detected only a few times. The chain recombines TRBV5-1 with TRBJ2-5; no reliable D call. V lost 0 bases to trimming and J lost 2 bases, with 8 bases between them. Germline V CDR1 and CDR2: SGHRS, YFSETQ. CDR3 length: 14 amino acids. The CDR3 region has the DNA TGCGCCAGCAGCTTGGCGCAGAATCAAGAGACCCAGTACTTC. Translation gives CASSLAQNQETQYF.

The genes are TRBV11-2 and TRBJ2-7; tentatively, D is TRBD2 (5 bases). The CDR3 totals 14 residues. Germline CDR1 SGHAT, CDR2 FQNNGV. V dropped 6 bases and J dropped 6 bases, with 18 bases sitting between them. The CDR3 bases are TGTGCCAGCAGTCACGGGGAAACCAGGCCCGAGCAGTACTTC. It codes for CASSHGETRPEQYF.

This clone was counted between two and nine times. The chain employs TRBV9 and TRBJ2-1; TRBD2 aligns across 8 bases. Germline trimming cut 1 base from V and 9 bases from J; bases unmatched to any gene: 9. The CDR3 has 15 amino acids. CDR1 is SGDLS and CDR2 is YYNGEE in the germline V gene. CDR3 nucleotide sequence: TGTGCCAGCAGCGTACTCAGCGGGGGTCAGGGTGAGCAGTTCTTC. It encodes CASSVLSGGQGEQFF. The complete variable domain, with remaining parts taken from reference TRBV9 and TRBJ2-1, reads DSGVTQTPKHLITATGQRVTLRCSPRSGDLSVYWYQQSLDQGLQFLIQYYNGEERAKGNILERFSAQQFPDLHSELNLSSLELGDSALYFCASSVLSGGQGEQFFGPGTRLTVL.

This clone was observed at least ten times. The chain links TRBV13 to TRBJ1-6; a possible D gene is TRBD1 (6 bases). CDR3 length equals 15 residues. CDR1 and CDR2 (germline): PRHDT, FYEKMQ (reference sequence). V dropped 2 bases and J dropped 4 bases, with 9 bases sitting between them. The CDR3 here is CASSLTGQYNSPLHF. In nucleotides, the CDR3 is TGTGCCAGCAGCTTAACAGGGCAATATAATTCACCCCTCCACTTT.

This chain links TRBV19 with TRBJ2-4; maybe TRBD1 (5 bases). The V gene's germline CDR1 is LNHDA and CDR2 SQIVND (reference sequence). Trimming took off 9 bases at V and 0 bases at J, with 12 bases between the two ends. The CDR3 is made up of 14 amino acids. CDR3 bases: TGTGCCAGAACCTGCAGGGTAGCCAAAAACATTCAGTACTTC. Amino acid sequence: CARTCRVAKNIQYF.

This clone was found a few times. J is TRBJ1-5 and V is TRBV2, with D maybe TRBD1 (5 bases). The CDR3 is 14 amino acids. V shed 6 bases and J shed 11 bases, with 20 bases lying between them. Germline loops: CDR1 SNHLY, CDR2 FYNNEI. The CDR3 loop is CASRQVGTAPSQHF. DNA of the CDR3: TGTGCCAGCAGGCAAGTAGGGACGGCCCCTTCCCAGCATTTT. Drawing the rest from reference TRBV2 and TRBJ1-5, the complete variable domain is EPEVTQTPSHQVTQMGQEVILRCVPISNHLYFYWYRQILGQKVEFLVSFYNNEISEKSEIFDDQFSVERPDGSNFTLKIRSTKLEDSAMYFCASRQVGTAPSQHFGDGTRLSIL.

This chain connects TRBV7-9 to TRBJ1-5, with 7 bases fitting TRBD1. Germline loops: CDR1 SEHNR, CDR2 FQNEAQ (reference sequence). The CDR3 is 15 amino acids. V shed 4 bases, J shed 4 bases, and the junction held 7 bases outside the gene matches. The CDR3 bases are TGTGCCAGCAGCTACGCAGGGGGTGGGAATCAGCCCCAGCATTTT. Its protein product is CASSYAGGGNQPQHF.

This clone has just a few counts. The rearrangement uses TRBV18 and TRBJ2-7; 7 bases agree with TRBD1. The germline V gene encodes CDR1 KGHSH and CDR2 LQKENI. This CDR3 comprises 14 residues. After removal of 4 bases from V and 5 bases from J, the junction contained 8 bases not matched to a gene. The DNA for the CDR3 is TGTGCCAGCTCACAAGACAGGGTGCGTGACGAGCAGTACTTC. Encoded protein: CASSQDRVRDEQYF.

This clone was seen ten or more times. The rearrangement links TRBV7-9 to TRBJ2-1; TRBD1 aligns across 7 bases. The CDR3 runs 12 residues. Germline CDR1 and CDR2: SEHNR and FQNEAQ (reference sequence). After removal of 8 bases from V and 5 bases from J, the junction contained 3 bases not matched to a gene. DNA of the CDR3: TGTGCCAGCCACAGGGGAAACAATGAGCAGTTCTTC. Its protein is CASHRGNNEQFF.

The genes are TRBV4-3 and TRBJ1-2; TRBD1 matches at 8 bases. CDR3 length: 16 amino acids. Germline CDR1 LGHNA, CDR2 YSLEER. V shed 0 bases, J shed 5 bases, and the junction held 8 bases outside the gene matches. CDR3 nucleotides: TGCGCCAGCAGCCAAGAAGGAGGACAGGGTCGATATGGCTACACCTTC. Translated, it gives CASSQEGGQGRYGYTF.

This clone was seen a handful of times. The sample contains more than one DNA sequence encoding this CDR3. The genes are TRBV7-2 and TRBJ2-5; no definite D call. Trimming pared 1 base from V and 3 bases from J, leaving 6 bases between. The CDR3 loop spans 13 amino acids. Germline V CDR1 and CDR2: SGHTA, FQGNSA. The CDR3 bases are TGTGCCAGCAGCTTAGTAAGGGAAGAGACCCAGTACTTC. Protein: CASSLVREETQYF.

CDR3 coding DNA: TGTGCCAGTACCGGAGCATCGAGGGTCTACGAGCAGTACTTC. Its translation is CASTGASRVYEQYF. V usage is TRBV2 and J usage is TRBJ2-7; a possible D gene is TRBD2 (5 bases). The ends were cut back, 9 bases at V and 3 bases at J, with 18 bases in the middle. Germline CDR1 reads SNHLY; CDR2 reads FYNNEI. This CDR3 comprises 14 residues.

The V call is TRBV9, the J call TRBJ2-2; D gene ambiguous. The germline V and J ends were trimmed by 0 bases and 5 bases, with 8 bases remaining between them. In germline, CDR1 is SGDLS, CDR2 YYNGEE. This CDR3 has 14 amino acids. This CDR3 reads CASSVDPGTGELFF. CDR3 nucleotides: TGTGCCAGCAGCGTAGATCCGGGTACCGGGGAGCTGTTTTTT.

This clone showed up just a few times. The J gene is TRBJ2-7, the V gene TRBV28, with D perhaps matching TRBD1 or TRBD2 (5 bases each). The CDR3 runs to 15 residues. Germline CDR1 MDHEN, CDR2 SYDVKM. V shed 5 bases and J shed 6 bases, with 20 bases lying between them. This CDR3 is CASSPSGTATIEQYF. The CDR3 coding sequence is TGTGCCAGCAGTCCATCCGGGACCGCGACCATCGAGCAGTACTTC. The variable domain in full, with the rest retrieved from reference TRBV28 and TRBJ2-7, is DVKVTQSSRYLVKRTGEKVFLECVQDMDHENMFWYRQDPGLGLRLIYFSYDVKMKEKGDIPEGYSVSREKKERFSLILESASTNQTSMYLCASSPSGTATIEQYFGPGTRLTVT.

This clone was picked up many times. The chain links TRBV6-5 to TRBJ1-2; no definite D call. CDR1 MNHEY and CDR2 SVGAGI come from the germline V gene. The CDR3 extends over 11 amino acids. V was trimmed by 6 bases and J by 4 bases, leaving 6 bases between them. Here the CDR3 reads CASRDAYGYTF. The CDR3 DNA sequence: TGTGCCAGCAGGGACGCCTATGGCTACACCTTC.